Below are 5 T cell receptor beta chains sequenced from a single sample in a study of vaccination effects on CD4 cells after COVID-19 (dated by TCRdb to between 2021 and 2023). To identify antigen-specific CD4+ T cell clonotypes by their expansion, the ViraFEST assay first stimulated PBMC with viral peptide pools and then applied TCR sequencing. After less than 13 days of culture, CD4+ T cells were isolated with the EasySep CD4+ T cell isolation kit. Each participant got two doses of an mRNA SARS-CoV-2 vaccine, either BNT162b2 or mRNA-1273. Their antigen targets remain unknown. Libraries were prepared through the immunoSEQ multiplex PCR assay. TCRdb obtained this table from immuneACCESS and retained in-frame rearrangements with V and J assigned. These tables miss some clones; where compared with another copy, unresolved V genes account for less than half of the shortfall, and the remainder is unexplained. The sample profile shows 15,000 to 20,000 clones; roughly three quarters of them were found once. The ten largest clones add up to about 20% of the sample.

The sequences come from CD4+ T cells from PBMCs cultured with HCoV-NL63 spike peptides, collected after COVID-19 vaccination. The cell subset or site label on this specimen signifies: HCoV-NL63 spike overlapping peptide pool stimulation. Receptors were obtained from a human donor who received a COVID-19 vaccine.

The genes are TRBV5-1 and TRBJ2-1, with TRBD2 identical over 7 bases. The CDR3 length is 15 residues. The V gene end was trimmed by 0 bases and the J gene end by 0 bases; junction bases not matched to a gene: 0. CDR1 and CDR2 (germline): SGHRS, YFSETQ. CDR3 amino acids: CASSLGGSSYNEQFF. In DNA, the CDR3 is TGCGCCAGCAGCTTGGGCGGGAGCTCCTACAATGAGCAGTTCTTC.

This clone was seen more than once but under ten times. The J gene is TRBJ1-1, the V gene TRBV24-1; D perhaps matches TRBD1 (6 bases). The CDR3 loop spans 14 amino acids. The germline V gene encodes CDR1 KGHDR and CDR2 SFDVKD. V was clipped by 10 bases and J by 1 base, with 15 bases between them. This CDR3 is CATSTGNKNTEAFF. The CDR3 region has the DNA TGTGCCACTTCTACAGGGAATAAGAACACTGAAGCTTTCTTT.

V and J are TRBV5-1 and TRBJ2-5; the D gene could be TRBD1 or TRBD2 (6 bases each). V was cut by 0 bases and J by 2 bases, with 8 bases left in between. This CDR3 comprises 14 residues. The germline V gene encodes CDR1 SGHRS and CDR2 YFSETQ. DNA for the CDR3: TGCGCCAGCAGCTTGGGAGGGGGGCAAGAGACCCAGTACTTC. It specifies CASSLGGGQETQYF.

The chain employs TRBV28 and TRBJ1-2, with 7 bases identical to TRBD1. Losses at the gene ends were 4 bases for V and 6 bases for J; bases not matched to a gene: 11. The V gene's germline CDR1 is MDHEN and CDR2 SYDVKM. The CDR3 sequence is 15 residues long. The CDR3 DNA sequence: TGTGCCAGCAGTTCCACAGGGGTAGGGGGCAATGGCTACACCTTC. Encoded protein: CASSSTGVGGNGYTF.

The V gene is TRBV21-1, the J gene TRBJ1-6. TRBV21-1 is a recognized pseudogene. The CDR3 has 16 residues. Here the CDR3 reads CASRVSGDLKYSPLHF. The CDR3, as DNA: TGTGCCAGCAGGGTAAGCGGGGATCTGAAATACTCACCCCTCCACTTT.